This T cell receptor beta chain came from a study of shared clonotypes between healthy human individuals. About this clone itself: The target antigen is unknown.

After removal of 0 bases from V and 2 bases from J, the junction contained 1 base not matched to a gene. CDR1 SGHRS and CDR2 YFSETQ come from the germline V gene. The CDR3 runs 15 residues. The deep-level immunoSEQ assay was used. This table comes from immunoSEQ multiplex PCR, and its TCRdb copy is limited to in-frame clones, with some not included. The sample holds some 1 million clones; 75% are singletons and the top ten take approximately 1.5%. Study results and caveats: Of the naive CD4 clonotypes, roughly 5.2% were shared across several donors. Despite large depth, sorted-subset datasets appeared incompletely sequenced.

Material: memory CD4+ T cells sorted from blood. Documented subset: CD45RA-negative fraction. The TCR sequence derives from a man between 18 and 35 years old in good health. The chain links TRBV5-1 to TRBJ2-7; TRBD2 matches 11 bases. The CDR3 sequence: CASSLASGGPYEQYF. DNA for the CDR3: TGCGCCAGCAGCTTGGCTAGCGGGGGGCCCTACGAGCAGTACTTC.